A single T cell receptor beta chain is shown here with its context. The sample comes from a study of blood T cell repertoires in COVID-19. Across the study: COVID-19 samples collected from the United States, Italy and Spain covered acute and convalescent phases. The analysed material was cDNA or gDNA that came from T cells, B-cell-depleted T cells, or PBMCs.

In the authors' workflow: Amplification with reference gene primers provided the estimates of nucleated cell counts. Produced via immunoSEQ multiplex PCR; TCRdb's table is partial and in-frame only. The V and J calls and clone size were taken over from that table, and D and trimming were inferred from the DNA. The data contain around 130,000 clones, roughly three quarters of them singletons. The CDR3 runs to 14 residues. Germline loops: CDR1 KGHSH, CDR2 LQKENI. The V segment lost 6 bases and the J segment 5 bases; nucleotides outside the gene matches: 7. This rearrangement joins TRBV18 to TRBJ2-7, with TRBD1 identical over 10 bases. The sequence derives from a human donor in a cohort sampled during active COVID-19. The sequencing input was peripheral blood. CDR3 in DNA: TGTGCCAGCTCGTCGACAGGGGGCATAGACGAGCAGTACTTC. It encodes CASSSTGGIDEQYF.